These 20 T cell receptor beta chains originate from one sample sequenced in a study of blood T cell repertoires in COVID-19. Assay used: immunoSEQ multiplex PCR; TCRdb lists only in-frame clones, some missing. The sample has 190,000 or so clones; 75% to 90% are singletons. Sequenced input: PBMCs or T cells enriched from blood (not recorded which). The source is a woman between 25 and 40 years old who had been exposed to COVID-19.

This chain connects TRBV3-1 (or the pseudogene TRBV3-2) to TRBJ2-6; D is possibly TRBD2 (6 bases). The CDR3 length is 14 residues. Trimming removed 7 bases from V and 3 bases from J, with 10 bases in between. Germline CDR1 and CDR2: LGHDT and YNNKEL (reference sequence). The CDR3 protein is CASTLGSGANVLTF. As DNA, the CDR3 is TGTGCCAGCACGCTCGGGAGTGGGGCCAACGTCCTGACTTTC.

The chain couples TRBV11-3 to TRBJ2-7; a weak D match, TRBD1 (5 bases). The CDR3 extends over 14 amino acids. CDR1 is SGHNT, CDR2 YENEEA, per germline. V lost 0 bases and J lost 7, with 13 bases in between. The CDR3 loop is CASSLEGVVREQYF. The DNA of the CDR3 is TGTGCCAGCAGCTTAGAAGGGGTCGTCCGGGAGCAGTACTTC.

V gene TRBV5-1 combines with J gene TRBJ1-2; perhaps TRBD1 as D (6 bases). The germline gives CDR1 SGHRS, CDR2 YFSETQ. Trimming removed 3 bases from V and 0 bases from J, with 12 bases in between. The CDR3 has 15 residues. DNA for the CDR3: TGCGCCAGCAGCTGGGACACCGCCTCTAACTATGGCTACACCTTC. It specifies CASSWDTASNYGYTF. Full variable domain (missing parts from reference TRBV5-1 and TRBJ1-2): KAGVTQTPRYLIKTRGQQVTLSCSPISGHRSVSWYQQTPGQGLQFLFEYFSETQRNKGNFPGRFSGRQFSNSRSEMNVSTLELGDSALYLCASSWDTASNYGYTFGSGTRLTVV.

V is TRBV12-3 or TRBV12-4 and J is TRBJ1-5; D gene ambiguous. The CDR3 length is 13 residues. Trimming pared 3 bases from V and 4 bases from J, leaving 7 bases between. CDR3 DNA: TGTGCCAGCAGTTTGTCCCAGAATCAGCCCCAGCATTTT. Its translation is CASSLSQNQPQHF.

The V call is TRBV5-1, the J call TRBJ1-3; 7 bases match TRBD1. V was pared by 4 bases and J by 0 bases, with 10 bases of the junction left unmatched. This CDR3 contains 17 residues. Germline-derived CDR1 and CDR2 are SGHRS and YFSETQ. The CDR3 sequence: CASSTSGQILSGNTIYF. CDR3 sequence (DNA): TGCGCCAGCAGCACATCGGGACAGATCCTCTCTGGAAACACCATATATTTT.

The chain uses TRBV27 and TRBJ2-7, with 9 bases identical to TRBD2. Unmatched junction bases numbered 3, after V lost 1 base and J lost 2 bases. The germline V gene has CDR1 MNHEY and CDR2 SMNVEV (reference sequence). The CDR3 is 15 residues long. The CDR3 nucleotides are TGTGCCAGCAGTTTATTGGGCGGGGGGGCCTACGAGCAGTACTTC. Translated, it gives CASSLLGGGAYEQYF.

The rearrangement joins TRBV5-8 to TRBJ2-1; 8 bases agree with TRBD1. The CDR3 is 15 amino acids. From germline, CDR1 is SGHTS and CDR2 YDEGEE. V trimming: 4 bases; J trimming: 5 bases; junction bases outside the gene matches: 8. The CDR3 protein is CASSHRQGRHNEQFF. CDR3 sequence (DNA): TGTGCCAGCAGCCACAGACAGGGGCGTCACAATGAGCAGTTCTTC.

There are a few counts of this clone. This rearrangement joins TRBV7-9 to TRBJ2-7; 16 bases agree with TRBD2. Germline V CDR1 and CDR2: SEHNR, FQNEAQ (reference sequence). CDR3 length equals 18 residues. V lost 5 bases, J lost 9 bases, and 16 bases stayed unmatched. The CDR3: CASSPGTSGGAYSRRQYF. CDR3 coding DNA: TGTGCCAGCAGCCCCGGGACTAGCGGGGGGGCATATTCGAGGAGGCAGTACTTC.

This sequence joins TRBV5-4 and TRBJ2-5; D call uncertain. The CDR3 totals 13 residues. V was trimmed by 1 base and J by 5 bases, leaving 9 bases between them. The germline gives CDR1 SGHNT, CDR2 YYREEE (reference sequence). The chain's CDR3 is CASSLSSVETQYF. The CDR3 DNA reads as TGTGCCAGCAGCTTGTCGAGCGTTGAGACCCAGTACTTC.

The chain couples TRBV30 to TRBJ1-5; maybe TRBD1 (5 bases). Germline loops: CDR1 GTSNPN, CDR2 SVGIG (reference sequence). There are 14 residues in the CDR3. V lost 1 base and J 0 bases, leaving 7 bases between the germline ends. This CDR3 reads CAWSAGNSNQPQHF. As DNA, the CDR3 is TGTGCCTGGAGTGCAGGGAATAGCAATCAGCCCCAGCATTTT.

This clone was seen more than once but under ten times. The J gene is TRBJ1-2, the V gene TRBV3-1 (or the pseudogene TRBV3-2), with D uncertain. Per the germline V gene, CDR1 is LGHDT and CDR2 is YNNKEL (reference sequence). This CDR3 spans 12 amino acids. The ends were cut back, 3 bases at V and 5 bases at J, with 7 bases in the middle. CDR3 protein: CASSQEGYGYTF. The CDR3 bases are TGTGCCAGCAGCCAGGAGGGTTATGGCTACACCTTC.

This chain uses TRBV4-1 with TRBJ2-1; D is uncertain. Germline V gene sequence: CDR1 MGHRA, CDR2 YSYEKL. The CDR3 contains 13 residues. V lost 3 bases, J lost 5 bases, and 8 bases lay in between. CDR3 sequence (DNA): TGCGCCAGCAGCCAGGCCAGGCACAATGAGCAGTTCTTC. It translates to CASSQARHNEQFF.

V and J are TRBV2 and TRBJ1-6, with a possible D match to TRBD1 (5 bases). With 8 bases removed from V and 10 bases from J, the gap between germline ends came to 15 bases. The CDR3 has 13 residues. Germline V gene lookup returns CDR1 SNHLY and CDR2 FYNNEI. In DNA, the CDR3 is TGTGCCAGCCTCCTAGGGGTGAGATCACCCCTCCACTTT. Translated: CASLLGVRSPLHF.

This clone was counted once. The chain carries TRBV11-2 and TRBJ1-1, with D unclear. The CDR3 totals 13 residues. Germline V gene lookup returns CDR1 SGHAT and CDR2 FQNNGV. V lost 6 bases to trimming and J lost 3 bases, with 11 bases between them. The CDR3 reads CASSRLEHTEAFF. Here the CDR3 DNA reads TGTGCCAGCAGTAGGCTAGAGCACACTGAAGCTTTCTTT.

The genes are TRBV5-1 and TRBJ1-6; the D is unclear. The CDR3 is made up of 17 amino acids. The germline V gene encodes CDR1 SGHRS and CDR2 YFSETQ. Trimming stripped 0 bases from V and 6 bases from J, with 16 bases between. CDR3 amino acids: CASSLEAPAVFNSPLHF. CDR3 sequence (DNA): TGCGCCAGCAGCTTGGAAGCCCCTGCCGTCTTTAATTCACCCCTCCACTTT.

The chain recombines TRBV29-1 with TRBJ1-5, with 8 positions matching TRBD1. V gave up 7 bases and J gave up 4 bases; unmatched junction bases: 6. The CDR3 sequence is 13 residues long. Germline CDR1 SQVTM, CDR2 ANQGSEA. The CDR3 here is CSARTGTNQPQHF. The CDR3, as DNA: TGCAGCGCTAGGACAGGGACGAATCAGCCCCAGCATTTT.

This chain joins TRBV13 and TRBJ1-3; D ambiguous. This CDR3 contains 15 residues. CDR1 and CDR2 from the germline V gene are PRHDT and FYEKMQ (reference sequence). Trimming pared 5 bases from V and 0 bases from J, leaving 11 bases between. Written as DNA, the CDR3 is TGTGCCAGCAGCCGGAGGCCAGGCTCTGGAAACACCATATATTTT. Its protein product is CASSRRPGSGNTIYF.

The chain combines TRBV6-1 with TRBJ1-5, with D possibly being TRBD1 (5 bases). The V and J ends lost 3 bases and 7 bases respectively, with 13 bases between them. CDR1 and CDR2 (germline): MNHNS, SASEGT. This CDR3 is 14 amino acids long. CDR3: CASSDEGAWQPQHF. The CDR3 DNA reads TGTGCCAGCAGTGATGAAGGGGCATGGCAGCCCCAGCATTTT.

The V and J genes are TRBV12-3 or TRBV12-4 and TRBJ1-2, with D tentatively TRBD1 (5 bases). Trimming pared 6 bases from V and 7 bases from J, leaving 12 bases between. The CDR3 spans 12 residues. The CDR3 DNA is TGTGCCAGCAGCCGCGCGGGGGTTGGCTACACCTTC. It encodes CASSRAGVGYTF.

The CDR3 protein is CASSLVGQGALTDTQYF. CDR3 sequence (DNA): TGTGCCAGCAGCTTAGTCGGCCAGGGGGCTTTAACAGATACGCAGTATTTT. The chain has TRBV7-8 and TRBJ2-3; 8 nucleotides match TRBD1. The ends lost 1 base at V and 3 bases at J; junction bases unmatched: 9. The CDR3 runs 17 residues. The germline V gene has CDR1 SGHVS and CDR2 FQNEAQ.